One T cell receptor beta chain is described in this entry. The sample is drawn from a study of beta chain features in type 1 diabetes. TCRB transcripts that were expressed got sequenced, as all of the isolated RNA had been reverse transcribed. TCRdb's table, derived via immunoSEQ multiplex PCR, lists solely in-frame clones and lacks some. This sample yields about 470,000 clones, of which about 32% are seen a single time; 0.05% to 0.065% belongs to the top ten. Trimming stripped 5 bases from V and 6 bases from J, with 11 bases between. The CDR3 totals 12 residues. The V gene's germline CDR1 is SGHAT and CDR2 FQNNGV.

The sample taken for sequencing was naive CD4+ T cells from blood. The V and J genes are TRBV11-2 and TRBJ2-7; D not certain. This receptor was identified in a man aged 18-30 years in good health. The CDR3 DNA sequence: TGTGCCAGCAGCCTCCTACTGTTCGAGCAGTACTTC. It codes for CASSLLLFEQYF.